Shown below are 9 T cell receptor beta chains from a single sample sequenced in a study of T cells after yellow fever vaccination. TCRdb fed the 5' RACE reads into MiXCR, producing one record per CDR3 protein. In the table there are over 100,000 distinct CDR3 sequences, approximately 8.4% of which are singletons. This material consisted of CD8+ T cells sorted from PBMCs, taken 45 days after the yellow fever booster vaccination. All receptors come from a man in his thirties or forties who received the YFV17D yellow fever vaccine.

The J gene is TRBJ2-1, the V gene TRBV19, with 10 bases fitting TRBD1. V dropped 3 bases and J dropped 3; count of bases not matched to a gene: 5. The CDR3 length is 16 residues. The germline V gene encodes CDR1 LNHDA and CDR2 SQIVND (reference sequence). CDR3 protein: CASSIGWDRGYNEQFF. CDR3 coding DNA: TGTGCCAGTAGTATCGGTTGGGACAGGGGCTACAATGAGCAGTTCTTC.

This chain connects TRBV2 to TRBJ1-1; D is unresolved. Germline-derived CDR1 and CDR2 are SNHLY and FYNNEI. V was trimmed by 10 bases and J by 3 bases, leaving 12 bases between them. This CDR3 contains 12 residues. CDR3 protein: CANHMPHTEAFF. The CDR3 region has the DNA TGTGCCAACCATATGCCTCACACTGAAGCTTTCTTT.

The gene calls are TRBV6-2 or TRBV6-3 and TRBJ2-1; D is ambiguous. Trimming took off 0 bases at V and 9 bases at J, with 3 bases between the two ends. Germline V gene lookup returns CDR1 MNHEY and CDR2 SVGEGT. The CDR3 totals 11 residues. The CDR3 loop is CASSYSLEQFF. CDR3 DNA sequence: TGTGCCAGCAGTTACTCGCTTGAGCAGTTCTTC.

The table lists this clonotype with many counts. J is TRBJ2-5 and V is TRBV18; either TRBD1 or TRBD2 may supply D (5 bases each). There are 16 residues in the CDR3. V was trimmed by 5 bases and J by 3 bases, leaving 19 bases between them. Germline assignment: CDR1 KGHSH and CDR2 LQKENI. The CDR3 sequence: CASSTTRAGTKETQYF. As DNA, the CDR3 is TGTGCCAGCTCAACCACCAGAGCCGGGACCAAAGAGACCCAGTACTTC.

This clonotype was detected only a few times. The chain has TRBV27 and TRBJ1-1; 9 bases match TRBD1. V lost 1 base and J lost 1; bases outside the gene matches: 13. CDR3 size: 19 residues. In germline, CDR1 is MNHEY, CDR2 SMNVEV (reference sequence). The CDR3 is CASSLLGPGTGWANTEAFF. CDR3 sequence (DNA): TGTGCCAGCAGTTTATTAGGCCCAGGGACAGGGTGGGCGAACACTGAAGCTTTCTTT.

The chain links TRBV14 to TRBJ2-1; D uncertain. CDR1 and CDR2 from the germline V gene are SGHDN and FVKESK. The CDR3 loop spans 11 amino acids. Trimming shortened V by 5 bases and J by 13 bases, and 12 bases separated the two germline ends. CDR3 amino acids: CASSSGLRQFF. Here the CDR3 DNA reads TGTGCCAGCAGCTCCGGGTTACGACAGTTCTTC.

This sequence joins TRBV27 and TRBJ2-7; D is unclear. Trimming stripped 5 bases from V and 3 bases from J, with 14 bases between. Germline assignment: CDR1 MNHEY and CDR2 SMNVEV (reference sequence). This CDR3 is 14 amino acids long. The CDR3 bases are TGTGCCAGCAGTAGGCAAAATGAGATCTACGAGCAGTACTTC. Its translation: CASSRQNEIYEQYF.

In its sample, this clonotype was seen a few times. The chain joins TRBV20-1 to TRBJ2-5; 13 bases map to TRBD2. The length of the CDR3 is 13 residues. V shed 6 bases, J shed 5 bases, and the junction held 3 bases outside the gene matches. Germline V CDR1 and CDR2: DFQATT, SNEGSKA (reference sequence). The chain's CDR3 is CSATSGRGETQYF. The CDR3 region has the DNA TGCAGTGCCACTAGCGGGAGGGGGGAGACCCAGTACTTC.

This clonotype was recorded many times. The chain is built from TRBV7-2 and TRBJ2-5, with a weak D call TRBD1 (5 bases). The CDR3 totals 15 residues. The V gene's germline CDR1 is SGHTA and CDR2 FQGNSA. V was trimmed by 1 base and J by 0 bases, leaving 9 bases between them. DNA of the CDR3: TGTGCCAGCAGCTTAGTAGGGGCAGACCAAGAGACCCAGTACTTC. Its translation: CASSLVGADQETQYF.